A selection of T cell receptor beta chains follows, all from one sample in a study of CD8 T cells in ankylosing spondylitis. TCRdb reprocessed the 5' RACE reads with MiXCR, giving one entry per CDR3 protein. This table holds 300,000 to 350,000 distinct CDR3 sequences, roughly 14% found once. The sequenced sample consisted of blood, either unsorted or a sorted T cell fraction (not recorded which). The receptor source for this set is a male donor with ankylosing spondylitis or in good health (not recorded which). Each CDR3 is given without its conserved first and last residue.

cdr3_length: 11; j_call: TRBJ2-5; v_call: TRBV6-1; cdr3_aa: ASSWDRWETQY
cdr3_length: 13; j_call: TRBJ2-5; v_call: TRBV20-1; cdr3_aa: SASGLAGDGKTQY
cdr3_length: 13; j_call: TRBJ2-5; v_call: TRBV12-3/TRBV12-4; cdr3_aa: ASRRRAGVGETQY
cdr3_length: 14; j_call: TRBJ2-2; v_call: TRBV9; cdr3_aa: ASSQPGAENTGELF
cdr3_length: 13; j_call: TRBJ2-1; v_call: TRBV9; cdr3_aa: ASSYGRGPYNEQF
cdr3_length: 12; j_call: TRBJ2-7; v_call: TRBV6-1; cdr3_aa: ASRTTGGGDEQY
cdr3_length: 11; j_call: TRBJ1-6; v_call: TRBV5-6; cdr3_aa: ASSLVDNSPLH
cdr3_length: 13; j_call: TRBJ2-5; v_call: TRBV5-1; cdr3_aa: ASSFSSGEWETQY
cdr3_length: 12; j_call: TRBJ2-7; v_call: TRBV3-1; cdr3_aa: ASSPLAGPRGQY
cdr3_length: 14; j_call: TRBJ2-2; v_call: TRBV9; cdr3_aa: ASRQTGGANTGELF
cdr3_length: 16; j_call: TRBJ2-7; v_call: TRBV4-1; cdr3_aa: ASSLHNPIGTGHNEQY
cdr3_length: 10; j_call: TRBJ2-1; v_call: TRBV5-1; cdr3_aa: ASSSAGNEQF
cdr3_length: 12; j_call: TRBJ1-5; v_call: TRBV6-1; cdr3_aa: ASRGTGTAQPQH
cdr3_length: 12; j_call: TRBJ1-1; v_call: TRBV10-2; cdr3_aa: ASRLGSAGTEAF
cdr3_length: 12; j_call: TRBJ2-3; v_call: TRBV7-9; cdr3_aa: ASSWTYSTDTQY
cdr3_length: 10; j_call: TRBJ2-7; v_call: TRBV5-1; cdr3_aa: ASSLGRDEQY
cdr3_length: 13; j_call: TRBJ2-2; v_call: TRBV27; cdr3_aa: ASKRTGVGTGELF
cdr3_length: 14; j_call: TRBJ2-1; v_call: TRBV24-1; cdr3_aa: ATSDSIGTGVNEQF
cdr3_length: 14; j_call: TRBJ2-1; v_call: TRBV7-2; cdr3_aa: ASSHRAGSSYNEQF
cdr3_length: 13; j_call: TRBJ1-6; v_call: TRBV27; cdr3_aa: ASSSLGGMGSPLH
cdr3_length: 14; j_call: TRBJ2-7; v_call: TRBV3-1; cdr3_aa: ASSQDRLAGADEQY
cdr3_length: 12; j_call: TRBJ2-7; v_call: TRBV19; cdr3_aa: ASSTQQGAGEQY
cdr3_length: 15; j_call: TRBJ2-4; v_call: TRBV14; cdr3_aa: ASSPVRDRVAGNIQY
cdr3_length: 13; j_call: TRBJ2-7; v_call: TRBV3-1; cdr3_aa: ASSQDLAGLYEQY
cdr3_length: 14; j_call: TRBJ2-1; v_call: TRBV25-1; cdr3_aa: ASSEYGLATYNEQF
cdr3_length: 15; j_call: TRBJ2-1; v_call: TRBV5-6; cdr3_aa: ASSARGLAGSSHEQF
cdr3_length: 12; j_call: TRBJ1-2; v_call: TRBV29-1; cdr3_aa: SVDPDRDVAGYT
cdr3_length: 14; j_call: TRBJ2-3; v_call: TRBV4-1; cdr3_aa: ASSQERDTSTDTQY
cdr3_length: 12; j_call: TRBJ2-7; v_call: TRBV7-2; cdr3_aa: ASSTGGATYEQY
cdr3_length: 11; j_call: TRBJ1-1; v_call: TRBV11-2; cdr3_aa: ASSLGLEGQAF
cdr3_length: 12; j_call: TRBJ2-7; v_call: TRBV7-2; cdr3_aa: ASSQFSGPYEQY
cdr3_length: 14; j_call: TRBJ2-2; v_call: TRBV4-2; cdr3_aa: ASSQASGANTGELF
cdr3_length: 13; j_call: TRBJ2-1; v_call: TRBV10-3; cdr3_aa: AISGYRDSYNEQF
cdr3_length: 13; j_call: TRBJ1-1; v_call: TRBV18; cdr3_aa: ASSPPAGPNTEAF
cdr3_length: 11; j_call: TRBJ1-1; v_call: TRBV29-1; cdr3_aa: SVDRGGNTEAF
cdr3_length: 18; j_call: TRBJ2-3; v_call: TRBV2; cdr3_aa: ASSGRVLRGGRALGDTQY
cdr3_length: 12; j_call: TRBJ2-2; v_call: TRBV5-1; cdr3_aa: ASSPQGNTGELF
cdr3_length: 11; j_call: TRBJ1-1; v_call: TRBV12-5; cdr3_aa: ASGLGTNTEAF
cdr3_length: 12; j_call: TRBJ1-2; v_call: TRBV5-1; cdr3_aa: ASTLGTPNSGYT
cdr3_length: 14; j_call: TRBJ1-2; v_call: TRBV11-2; cdr3_aa: ASSLGRGRFNYGYT
cdr3_length: 13; j_call: TRBJ1-2; v_call: TRBV4-2; cdr3_aa: ASSQVKGTGSGYT
cdr3_length: 12; j_call: TRBJ1-5; v_call: TRBV20-1; cdr3_aa: SASGQGFNQPQH
cdr3_length: 12; j_call: TRBJ2-3; v_call: TRBV12-3/TRBV12-4; cdr3_aa: ASSFTGGEDTQY
cdr3_length: 11; j_call: TRBJ2-3; v_call: TRBV6-6; cdr3_aa: AASGGHTDTQY
cdr3_length: 13; j_call: TRBJ2-3; v_call: TRBV10-2; cdr3_aa: ASSASGGARDTQY
cdr3_length: 13; j_call: TRBJ2-5; v_call: TRBV5-1; cdr3_aa: ASRVAGGRQETQY
cdr3_length: 11; j_call: TRBJ1-5; v_call: TRBV30; cdr3_aa: AWGDTEWGPQH
cdr3_length: 12; j_call: TRBJ2-1; v_call: TRBV24-1; cdr3_aa: ATQGLAGAGEQF
cdr3_length: 16; j_call: TRBJ2-3; v_call: TRBV5-1; cdr3_aa: ASSLALGGPRPVDTQY
cdr3_length: 10; j_call: TRBJ1-5; v_call: TRBV30; cdr3_aa: ASGKNGQPQH
cdr3_length: 14; j_call: TRBJ1-6; v_call: TRBV12-3/TRBV12-4; cdr3_aa: ASQDWTAGGGSPLH
cdr3_length: 11; j_call: TRBJ2-3; v_call: TRBV29-1; cdr3_aa: SFGTPSTDTQY